This T cell receptor beta chain was sequenced during a study of T cells after yellow fever vaccination. General study points: Sequencing of sorted memory subsets on day 0 failed to detect almost all vaccine-responding clonotypes.

This clonotype was picked up many times. Generation of TCR cDNA used 5'RACE template switching (which added a universal primer site and UMIs). TCRdb fed the 5' RACE reads into MiXCR, producing one record per CDR3 protein. Of 25,000 or so distinct CDR3 sequences listed, approximately 4.5% are singletons. The CDR3 contains 15 residues. Trimming left V 4 bases short and J 6 bases short, with 18 bases between. Germline values: CDR1 SGHVS, CDR2 FQNEAQ. This sequence was found in a man aged 18 to 29 who received the YFV17D yellow fever vaccine. This sample comprised PBMCs, either bulk or a sorted T-cell subset (CD4+, CD8+, memory, or dextramer-sorted; not recorded which), obtained on the day of the yellow fever booster vaccination. V gene TRBV7-8 combines with J gene TRBJ1-1, with D maybe TRBD1 (6 bases). This CDR3 reads CASSSPQGSIPEAFF. In DNA form, the CDR3 reads TGTGCCAGCAGCTCACCACAGGGATCGATCCCTGAAGCTTTCTTT.